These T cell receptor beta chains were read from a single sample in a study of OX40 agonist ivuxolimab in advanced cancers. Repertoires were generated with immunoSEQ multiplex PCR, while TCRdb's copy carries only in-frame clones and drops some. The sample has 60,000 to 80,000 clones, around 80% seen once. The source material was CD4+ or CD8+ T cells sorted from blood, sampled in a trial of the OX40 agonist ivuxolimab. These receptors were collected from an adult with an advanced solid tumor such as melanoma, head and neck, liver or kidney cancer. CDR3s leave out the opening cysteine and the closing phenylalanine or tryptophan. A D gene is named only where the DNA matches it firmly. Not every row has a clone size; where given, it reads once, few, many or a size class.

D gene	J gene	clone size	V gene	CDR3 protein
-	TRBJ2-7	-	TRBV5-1	ASSLARGGGYEQY
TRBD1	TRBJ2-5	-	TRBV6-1	ASSEFGTGQETQY
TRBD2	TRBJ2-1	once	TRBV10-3	AISDQREGNEQF
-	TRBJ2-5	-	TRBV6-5	ASSPSEETQY
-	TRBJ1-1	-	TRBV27	ASRRGPMNTEAF
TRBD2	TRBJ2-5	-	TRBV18	ASSPTPTYAWEGWRTQY
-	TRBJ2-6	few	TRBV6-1	ASSGQSSGANVLT
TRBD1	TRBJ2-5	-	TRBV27	ASSFRDSHQETQY
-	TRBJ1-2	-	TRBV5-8	ASSAPGTKSGYT
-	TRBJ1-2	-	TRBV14	ASSQDSGSYYGYT
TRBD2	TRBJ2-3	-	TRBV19	ASSIAMLAGGTDTQY
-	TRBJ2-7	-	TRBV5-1	ASSNAGASYEQY
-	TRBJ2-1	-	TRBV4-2	ASSQEVRDHEQF
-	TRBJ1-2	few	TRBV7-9	ASSQIDEGYGYT
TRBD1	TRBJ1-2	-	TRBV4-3	ASSQGGQGWYGYT
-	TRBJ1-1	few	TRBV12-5	ASGLVVGGEAF
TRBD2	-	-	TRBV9	ASSVASGYSYEQY
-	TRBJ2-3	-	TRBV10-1	ASSELQGGTDTQY
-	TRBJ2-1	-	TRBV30	AWSPGTLLRQF
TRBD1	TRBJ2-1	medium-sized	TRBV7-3	ASSQIGQGVADEQF
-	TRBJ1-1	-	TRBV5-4	ASSSGGFMNTEAF
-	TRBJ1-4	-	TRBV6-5	ASSYSDSTNEKLF
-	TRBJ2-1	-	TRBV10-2	ASRGSSYNEQF
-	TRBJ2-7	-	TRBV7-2	ASSTRDFSPEQY
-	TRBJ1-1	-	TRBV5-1	ASSFSPGPQSGEAF
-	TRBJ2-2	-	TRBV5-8	ASSPLLATGELF
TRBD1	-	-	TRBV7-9	ASSPRDRVDEQY
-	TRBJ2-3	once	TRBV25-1	ASSDPRKTDTQY
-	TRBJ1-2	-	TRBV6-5	ASLDVANYGYT
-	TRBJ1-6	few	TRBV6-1	ASSGRSYNSPLH
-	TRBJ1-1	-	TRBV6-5	ASSYMGGMNTEAF
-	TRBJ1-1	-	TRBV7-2	ASSLGQPTAEAF
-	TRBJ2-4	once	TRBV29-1	SVAKTGLLAKNIQY
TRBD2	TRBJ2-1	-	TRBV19	ASSSSSGNSYNEQF
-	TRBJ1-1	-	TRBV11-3	ASSPGRQTEAF
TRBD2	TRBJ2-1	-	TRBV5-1	ASSATGTTSYNEQF
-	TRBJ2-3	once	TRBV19	ASSIKARGTDTQY
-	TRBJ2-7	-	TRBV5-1	ASSLEADNSYEQY